A selection of T cell receptor beta chains follows, all from one sample in a study of graft-versus-host responses after intestinal transplantation. The data were produced by immunoSEQ multiplex PCR, yet TCRdb's version contains in-frame clones alone and is incomplete. The data show 90,000 to 95,000 clones, approximately 92% seen once. No antigens are known for them. The input for sequencing was unstimulated CD8+ T cells sorted from spleen or lymph node cells, taken before intestinal transplant. These receptors came from a human donor who received an intestinal transplant. CDR3s leave out the opening cysteine and the closing phenylalanine or tryptophan.

j_gene: TRBJ2-7
v_gene: TRBV30
CDR3aa: AWDPDRNGLG

j_gene: TRBJ2-7
v_gene: TRBV4-3
CDR3aa: ASSQGRGQDYEQY

j_gene: TRBJ2-1
v_gene: TRBV19
CDR3aa: ASSIEWNEQF

j_gene: TRBJ2-5
v_gene: TRBV10-1
CDR3aa: ASIRTGGAQETQY

j_gene: TRBJ2-2
v_gene: TRBV7-9
CDR3aa: ASRFLTGELF

j_gene: TRBJ1-1
v_gene: TRBV5-1
CDR3aa: ASSYGGNTEAF

j_gene: TRBJ1-2
v_gene: TRBV4-1
CDR3aa: ASSPQVGAKGYT

j_gene: TRBJ1-6
v_gene: TRBV7-2
CDR3aa: ASSPDRGHSPLH

j_gene: TRBJ2-7
v_gene: TRBV7-6
CDR3aa: ASSGLAGGNRYEQY

j_gene: TRBJ2-1
v_gene: TRBV19
CDR3aa: ASSWTSGSSYNEQF

j_gene: TRBJ2-7
v_gene: TRBV18
CDR3aa: ASSPTGLNEQY

j_gene: TRBJ1-3
v_gene: TRBV7-5
CDR3aa: ARSLACGGLTSGNTIY

j_gene: TRBJ1-1
v_gene: TRBV5-1
CDR3aa: ASSIWTDSTEAF

j_gene: TRBJ2-6
v_gene: TRBV7-9
CDR3aa: ASSVSSGANVLT

j_gene: TRBJ2-1
v_gene: TRBV12-5
CDR3aa: ASGPPGSGQGYNEQF

j_gene: TRBJ1-1
v_gene: TRBV27
CDR3aa: ASNSRTGPNTEAF

j_gene: TRBJ1-1
v_gene: TRBV27
CDR3aa: ASSERLGTEAF

j_gene: TRBJ2-1
v_gene: TRBV6-6
CDR3aa: ASSYSLSQGYNEQF

j_gene: TRBJ2-7
v_gene: TRBV11-3
CDR3aa: ASSLGSAGIYEQY

j_gene: TRBJ1-3
v_gene: TRBV30
CDR3aa: AWNVGVGNTIY

j_gene: TRBJ1-6
v_gene: TRBV28
CDR3aa: ASSDSHNSPLH

j_gene: TRBJ1-2
v_gene: TRBV29-1
CDR3aa: SVEDFREIFYGYT

j_gene: TRBJ1-2
v_gene: TRBV2
CDR3aa: ASRLGLTDYGYT

j_gene: TRBJ2-3
v_gene: TRBV10-2
CDR3aa: ASSPGQRTDTQY

j_gene: TRBJ1-2
v_gene: TRBV29-1
CDR3aa: SVFSGGLYGYT

j_gene: TRBJ2-7
v_gene: TRBV6-1
CDR3aa: ASGVAGYYEQY

j_gene: TRBJ1-2
v_gene: TRBV27
CDR3aa: ASSVAGTGLGYT

j_gene: TRBJ1-4
v_gene: TRBV19
CDR3aa: ATKTGGLEKLF

j_gene: TRBJ2-5
v_gene: TRBV30
CDR3aa: AWFKQEFGTSQGTQY

j_gene: TRBJ1-5
v_gene: TRBV6-5
CDR3aa: ASSRGPNQPQH